Presented here are 9 T cell receptor beta chains from one specimen sequenced in a study of cytomegalovirus exposure and HLA in healthy donors. PCR involved 60 Vbeta and 13 Jbeta primers. Data came from immunoSEQ multiplex PCR; TCRdb stores just in-frame clones and leaves some out. The sample records fewer than 90,000 clones, around four fifths being singletons. Sequencing was performed on PBMCs. Every receptor here comes from a man aged 25-40 years in good health and CMV-seropositive.

CDR3 coding DNA: TGTGCCAGCAGCGCGGGGACAGGGCCGGAGCAGTTCTTC. Amino acid sequence: CASSAGTGPEQFF. The chain combines TRBV9 with TRBJ2-1; TRBD1 agrees at 9 bases. Losses at the gene ends were 3 bases for V and 10 bases for J; bases not matched to a gene: 5. The germline gives CDR1 SGDLS, CDR2 YYNGEE. The CDR3 length is 13 residues.

J is TRBJ2-7 and V is TRBV2, with D possibly matching TRBD2 (6 bases). This CDR3 contains 11 residues. The ends were cut back, 7 bases at V and 2 bases at J, with 6 bases in the middle. Germline V gives CDR1 SNHLY, CDR2 FYNNEI. As DNA, the CDR3 is TGTGCCAGCACGGGAGCCTACGAGCAGTACTTC. It is translated as CASTGAYEQYF. The full variable domain, its missing parts supplied by reference TRBV2 and TRBJ2-7, is EPEVTQTPSHQVTQMGQEVILRCVPISNHLYFYWYRQILGQKVEFLVSFYNNEISEKSEIFDDQFSVERPDGSNFTLKIRSTKLEDSAMYFCASTGAYEQYFGPGTRLTVT.

The V gene is TRBV2, the J gene TRBJ2-6, with TRBD2 as a possible D gene (5 bases). V lost 2 bases to trimming and J lost 3 bases, with 8 bases between them. Germline CDR1 is SNHLY and CDR2 is FYNNEI. The CDR3 length is 15 residues. In DNA form, the CDR3 reads TGTGCCAGCAGTGAATCGGCGGGTGGGGCCAACGTCCTGACTTTC. It translates to CASSESAGGANVLTF.

The chain combines TRBV6-6 with TRBJ2-7; 9 nucleotides align to TRBD1. The ends lost 5 bases at V and 7 bases at J; junction bases unmatched: 9. Germline V gene sequence: CDR1 MNHNY, CDR2 SVGAGI (reference sequence). The CDR3 loop spans 14 amino acids. The CDR3 sequence is CASSLQPGQGEQYF. In DNA form, the CDR3 reads TGTGCCAGCAGTCTCCAACCCGGACAGGGGGAGCAGTACTTC.

The V and J genes are TRBV9 and TRBJ2-7; the D gene is possibly TRBD2 (5 bases). The CDR3 runs 14 residues. CDR1 and CDR2 (germline): SGDLS, YYNGEE. The V end lost 0 bases, the J end lost 0 bases, and 7 bases lay between the germline ends. CDR3 coding DNA: TGTGCCAGCAGCGTAGAACGGGACTCCTACGAGCAGTACTTC. Its protein is CASSVERDSYEQYF. The full variable domain, completed using reference TRBV9 and TRBJ2-7, is DSGVTQTPKHLITATGQRVTLRCSPRSGDLSVYWYQQSLDQGLQFLIQYYNGEERAKGNILERFSAQQFPDLHSELNLSSLELGDSALYFCASSVERDSYEQYFGPGTRLTVT.

This clone was seen more than once but under ten times. CDR3 nucleotide sequence: TGTGCCAGTAAGACAGGCGATACGCAGTATTTT. It encodes CASKTGDTQYF. The J gene is TRBJ2-3, the V gene TRBV25-1; D may be TRBD1 (6 bases). V was pared by 9 bases and J by 6 bases, with 10 bases between. Germline values: CDR1 MGHDK, CDR2 SYGVNS. The CDR3 is 11 amino acids.

This clone was observed once. The chain combines TRBV15 with TRBJ2-3, with D unclear. CDR3 length equals 13 residues. Germline V gene lookup returns CDR1 LNHNV and CDR2 YYDKDF (reference sequence). V was pared by 4 bases and J by 0 bases, with 5 bases between. The CDR3 protein is CATSTRSTDTQYF. The CDR3 DNA is TGTGCCACCAGCACTAGAAGCACAGATACGCAGTATTTT.

CDR3 bases: TGTGCCAGCAGTAAAGATACTCGAGGGGGTGAGCAGTTCTTC. Translating gives CASSKDTRGGEQFF. The gene calls are TRBV27 and TRBJ2-1; a weak D match, TRBD1 (6 bases). This CDR3 region has 14 residues. Trimming pared 5 bases from V and 9 bases from J, leaving 17 bases between. Germline V gene data show CDR1 as MNHEY and CDR2 as SMNVEV (reference sequence).

The chain is built from TRBV7-9 and TRBJ2-5, with 7 bases aligning to TRBD2. Trimming cost V 5 bases and J 5 bases; bases outside gene matches: 11. The CDR3 has 15 amino acids. Germline V lookup: CDR1 SEHNR, CDR2 FQNEAQ (reference sequence). The chain's CDR3 is CASSPGTISGETQYF. In DNA, the CDR3 is TGTGCCAGCAGCCCGGGGACTATAAGTGGTGAGACCCAGTACTTC.